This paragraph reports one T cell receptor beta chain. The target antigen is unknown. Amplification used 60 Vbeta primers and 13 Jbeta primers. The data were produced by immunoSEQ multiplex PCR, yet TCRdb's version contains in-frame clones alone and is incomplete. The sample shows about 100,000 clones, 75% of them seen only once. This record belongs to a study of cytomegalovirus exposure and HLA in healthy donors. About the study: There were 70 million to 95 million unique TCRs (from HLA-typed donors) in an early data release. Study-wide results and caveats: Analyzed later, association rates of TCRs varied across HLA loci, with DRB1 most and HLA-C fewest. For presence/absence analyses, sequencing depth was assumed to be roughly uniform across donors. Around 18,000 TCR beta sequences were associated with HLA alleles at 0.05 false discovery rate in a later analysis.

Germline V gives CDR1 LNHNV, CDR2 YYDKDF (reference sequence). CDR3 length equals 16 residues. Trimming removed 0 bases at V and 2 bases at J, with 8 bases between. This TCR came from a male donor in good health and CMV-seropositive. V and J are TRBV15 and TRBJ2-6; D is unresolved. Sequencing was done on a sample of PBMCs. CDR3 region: CATSRDRSTGANVLTF. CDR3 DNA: TGTGCCACCAGCAGAGATCGATCTACTGGGGCCAACGTCCTGACTTTC. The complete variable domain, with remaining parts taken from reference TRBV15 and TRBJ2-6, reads DAMVIQNPRYQVTQFGKPVTLSCSQTLNHNVMYWYQQKSSQAPKLLFHYYDKDFNNEADTPDNFQSRRPNTSFCFLDIRSPGLGDTAMYLCATSRDRSTGANVLTFGAGSRLTVL.